The 3 T cell receptor beta chains given below trace back to one sample, sequenced in a study of patients and donors after allogeneic stem cell transplantation. TCRdb analysed the RT-PCR reads with MiXCR anew, one entry per CDR3 protein. The repertoire holds approximately 160,000 distinct CDR3 sequences, with about 32% as singletons. The sequenced material came from blood, either unsorted or a sorted T cell fraction (not recorded which). All receptors come from a human donor who was either an allogeneic HSCT recipient or a stem cell or donor lymphocyte infusion donor (not recorded which). It is not recorded whose cells these are; they may come from a transplant donor.

CDR3 sequence (DNA): TGTGCCAGCACCCTCGGGGGAGTGAATGAGCAGTTCTTC. Translation: CASTLGGVNEQFF. V is TRBV12-3 or TRBV12-4 and J is TRBJ2-1, with D possibly TRBD2 on 6 matching bases. V dropped 7 bases and J dropped 7 bases, with 14 bases sitting between them. The CDR3 is 13 residues long.

This clonotype came up a few times. The gene calls are TRBV24-1 and TRBJ2-5; 8 nucleotides match TRBD2. CDR3 length equals 20 residues. Per germline, CDR1 KGHDR and CDR2 SFDVKD. J lost 2 bases, V lost 3 bases, and 19 bases had no gene match. Here the CDR3 reads CATSDTVGVGSGSRQETQYF. The CDR3 DNA follows: TGTGCCACCAGTGATACGGTCGGGGTCGGGAGCGGGAGTCGGCAAGAGACCCAGTACTTC.

The rearrangement uses TRBV7-9 and TRBJ2-3, with 8 bases identical to TRBD2. With 7 bases clipped from V and 7 bases from J, the junction kept 13 bases outside the gene matches. CDR1 SEHNR and CDR2 FQNEAQ come from the germline V gene (reference sequence). CDR3 length: 15 amino acids. In nucleotides, the CDR3 is TGTGCCAGCAAAACCTTCAGCGGGAGTGTGAATACGCAGTATTTT. It translates to CASKTFSGSVNTQYF.